Shown below are 30 T cell receptor beta chains from a single sample sequenced in a study of blood T cell repertoires in COVID-19. Produced via immunoSEQ multiplex PCR; TCRdb's table is partial and in-frame only. The sample lists around 150,000 clones, approximately 84% occurring once. The sequenced material came from PBMCs or T cells enriched from blood (not recorded which). The receptors derive from a woman aged 45-59 years with acute COVID-19.

The chain recombines TRBV27 with TRBJ2-7, with D possibly being TRBD2 (7 bases). This CDR3 has 14 amino acids. Trimming shortened V by 6 bases and J by 5 bases, and 17 bases separated the two germline ends. CDR1 is MNHEY and CDR2 is SMNVEV in the germline V gene (reference sequence). CDR3 protein: CASSRGGSTNEQYF. The DNA of the CDR3 is TGTGCCAGCAGCAGGGGAGGGAGCACAAACGAGCAGTACTTC.

In this sample, this clone turned up once. The V call is TRBV5-5, the J call TRBJ1-6, with D perhaps matching TRBD1 (5 bases). V lost 5 bases and J 3 bases, leaving 15 bases between the germline ends. The CDR3 totals 16 residues. Germline CDR1 reads SGHKS; CDR2 reads YYEKEE (reference sequence). As DNA, the CDR3 is TGTGCCAGCAGGATAGGGGCCAGCGACTATAATTCACCCCTCCACTTT. This encodes CASRIGASDYNSPLHF. The full variable domain, in which reference TRBV5-5 and TRBJ1-6 provide the parts outside the CDR3, is DAGVTQSPTHLIKTRGQQVTLRCSPISGHKSVSWYQQVLGQGPQFIFQYYEKEERGRGNFPDRFSARQFPNYSSELNVNALLLGDSALYLCASRIGASDYNSPLHFGNGTRLTVT.

The J gene is TRBJ2-2, the V gene TRBV7-8; TRBD2 might be the D (6 bases). The CDR3 runs to 15 residues. V lost 3 bases and J lost 0, with 8 bases in between. CDR1 is SGHVS and CDR2 is FQNEAQ in the germline V gene. The CDR3, as DNA: TGTGCCAGCAGCTTTCTAGCGTCGAACACCGGGGAGCTGTTTTTT. Translation: CASSFLASNTGELFF. Based on the CDR3 plus reference TRBV7-8 and TRBJ2-2, the full variable domain is GAGVSQSPRYKVAKRGQDVALRCDPISGHVSLFWYQQALGQGPEFLTYFQNEAQLDKSGLPSDRFFAERPEGSVSTLKIQRTQQEDSAVYLCASSFLASNTGELFFGEGSRLTVL.

This sequence joins TRBV19 and TRBJ2-7, with D possibly matching TRBD1 (6 bases). Germline V lookup: CDR1 LNHDA, CDR2 SQIVND (reference sequence). This CDR3 contains 11 residues. V lost 11 bases and J lost 3, with 11 bases in between. The DNA for the CDR3 is TGTGCCTGTGGACAGTTCTACGAGCAGTACTTC. Translation: CACGQFYEQYF.

The rearrangement links TRBV9 to TRBJ2-7; 7 nucleotides align to TRBD1. The CDR3 is made up of 15 amino acids. J lost 3 bases, V lost 3 bases, and 9 bases had no gene match. Germline V gene sequence: CDR1 SGDLS, CDR2 YYNGEE. The CDR3 spells CASSASTGNLYEQYF. CDR3 sequence (DNA): TGTGCCAGCAGCGCTTCGACAGGGAACCTCTACGAGCAGTACTTC.

This rearrangement joins TRBV5-1 to TRBJ2-1; 9 nucleotides align to TRBD2. Germline CDR1 SGHRS, CDR2 YFSETQ. V dropped 4 bases and J dropped 0; count of bases not matched to a gene: 8. The CDR3 extends over 17 amino acids. CDR3 in DNA: TGCGCCAGCAGCGCGGGACTAGCCCTGAGCTCCTACAATGAGCAGTTCTTC. It translates to CASSAGLALSSYNEQFF.

The rearrangement uses TRBV27 and TRBJ2-6, with D possibly TRBD2 on 5 matching bases. Between the trimmed V and J ends, which lost 6 bases and 4 bases, there was a span of 10 bases. This CDR3 has 14 amino acids. Germline V gene lookup returns CDR1 MNHEY and CDR2 SMNVEV (reference sequence). This chain's CDR3 is CASSRPGGANVLTF. As DNA, the CDR3 is TGTGCCAGCAGCCGCCCGGGAGGGGCCAACGTCCTGACTTTC.

The chain has TRBV29-1 and TRBJ2-7, with 9 positions matching TRBD2. The CDR3 covers 14 residues. Germline CDR1 SQVTM, CDR2 ANQGSEA. J gave up 3 bases and V 5 bases, and 8 bases lay outside the gene matches. The CDR3 region has the DNA TGCAGCGTTACTCTGGCGGGGGGGTTCTACGAGCAGTACTTC. This sequence encodes CSVTLAGGFYEQYF.

This chain joins TRBV7-2 and TRBJ1-4; 8 bases fit TRBD1. V was pared by 5 bases and J by 7 bases, with 6 bases of the junction left unmatched. CDR1 and CDR2 from the germline V gene are SGHTA and FQGNSA. The CDR3 runs 14 residues. CDR3 in DNA: TGTGCCAGCAGCCCTTGGACAGGGTCTGAAAAACTGTTTTTT. Translated: CASSPWTGSEKLFF.

The rearrangement uses TRBV7-9 and TRBJ2-1; D possibly corresponds to TRBD2 (6 bases). The CDR3 contains 14 residues. The V gene lost 3 bases and the J gene lost 10 bases, with 16 bases spanning the gap. Germline V lookup: CDR1 SEHNR, CDR2 FQNEAQ (reference sequence). The CDR3 DNA reads TGTGCCAGCAGCTTGGCGGGAAGAGGGCAGGAGCAGTTCTTC. It codes for CASSLAGRGQEQFF.

J is TRBJ2-3 and V is TRBV7-3; D not certain. The germline V gene has CDR1 SGHTA and CDR2 FQGTGA. This CDR3 region has 13 residues. V shed 5 bases and J shed 8 bases, with 14 bases lying between them. The CDR3 here is CASSPARSGTQYF. In nucleotides, the CDR3 is TGTGCCAGCAGCCCCGCCCGGAGTGGTACGCAGTATTTT.

The rearrangement links TRBV7-2 to TRBJ2-5; possible D gene TRBD1, 5 bases. The CDR3 has 13 amino acids. Trimming took off 5 bases at V and 4 bases at J, with 11 bases between the two ends. CDR1 SGHTA and CDR2 FQGNSA come from the germline V gene. In DNA, the CDR3 is TGTGCCAGCAGCAAACAGGAAGGAGAGACCCAGTACTTC. This sequence encodes CASSKQEGETQYF.

This chain links TRBV11-3 with TRBJ2-3; TRBD1 matches at 8 bases. There are 16 residues in the CDR3. Germline V gene data show CDR1 as SGHNT and CDR2 as YENEEA. Trimming cost V 5 bases and J 6 bases; bases outside gene matches: 13. The CDR3 reads CASSQLDRAVRDTQYF. The CDR3 DNA reads as TGTGCCAGCAGCCAGCTGGACAGGGCGGTGAGGGATACGCAGTATTTT.

The chain is built from TRBV24-1 and TRBJ2-2, with 10 positions matching TRBD2. V dropped 3 bases and J dropped 1; count of bases not matched to a gene: 4. The CDR3 loop spans 17 amino acids. CDR1 KGHDR and CDR2 SFDVKD come from the germline V gene. This chain's CDR3 is CATSDPRTSGNTGELFF. The CDR3, as DNA: TGTGCCACCAGTGATCCTAGGACTAGCGGGAACACCGGGGAGCTGTTTTTT.

This clone was observed a single time. The chain links TRBV28 to TRBJ2-3, with 11 bases that match TRBD1. Germline CDR1 reads MDHEN; CDR2 reads SYDVKM. The CDR3 extends over 15 amino acids. The V and J ends lost 4 bases and 5 bases, in that order; junction bases with no gene match: 5. The CDR3 region has the DNA TGTGCCAGCAGTTCTGGACAGGGGGCTGGAGATACGCAGTATTTT. This codes for CASSSGQGAGDTQYF.

The chain is built from TRBV9 and TRBJ1-3; perhaps TRBD1 as D (6 bases). The germline CDR1 and CDR2 sequences are SGDLS and YYNGEE. CDR3 size: 16 residues. Trimming took 3 bases from V and 0 from J, leaving 13 bases between them. The CDR3 protein is CASSATTGISGNTIYF. CDR3 sequence (DNA): TGTGCCAGCAGCGCCACCACAGGGATCTCTGGAAACACCATATATTTT.

This clone appeared a few times. This chain connects TRBV27 to TRBJ1-2; 10 bases align to TRBD1. With 3 bases clipped from V and 8 bases from J, the junction kept 9 bases outside the gene matches. Germline assignment: CDR1 MNHEY and CDR2 SMNVEV (reference sequence). The CDR3 totals 15 residues. This CDR3 is CASSFGTGALVGYTF. CDR3 in DNA: TGTGCCAGCAGTTTTGGGACAGGGGCATTAGTAGGCTACACCTTC.

The J gene is TRBJ2-1, the V gene TRBV4-2, with D perhaps TRBD1 (6 bases). The CDR3 sequence is 16 residues long. Germline V gene sequence: CDR1 LGHNA, CDR2 YNFKEQ. The V end was cut by 1 base, the J end by 3 bases, with 13 bases between. The CDR3 is CASSQGRGQDYNEQFF. The CDR3 DNA reads as TGTGCCAGCAGCCAAGGCCGGGGACAAGACTACAATGAGCAGTTCTTC.

The chain links TRBV11-2 to TRBJ1-2; the D is unclear. CDR1 and CDR2 (germline): SGHAT, FQNNGV. CDR3 size: 13 residues. Trimming removed 3 bases at V and 4 bases at J, with 9 bases between. CDR3: CASSFGESYGYTF. The CDR3 nucleotides are TGTGCCAGCAGCTTCGGGGAATCCTATGGCTACACCTTC.

The chain combines TRBV5-1 with TRBJ2-1; possible D gene TRBD1, 5 bases. The ends were cut back, 0 bases at V and 4 bases at J, with 8 bases in the middle. Germline V gene data show CDR1 as SGHRS and CDR2 as YFSETQ. The CDR3 runs to 14 residues. In nucleotides, the CDR3 is TGCGCCAGCAGCTTGGGACAGACTTACAATGAGCAGTTCTTC. It yields the protein CASSLGQTYNEQFF.

The chain couples TRBV5-4 to TRBJ2-1, with 8 bases fitting TRBD1. Germline assignment: CDR1 SGHNT and CDR2 YYREEE (reference sequence). The ends lost 5 bases at V and 5 bases at J; junction bases unmatched: 12. The CDR3 extends over 16 amino acids. The CDR3 loop reads CASSYAGTGINNEQFF. CDR3 in DNA: TGTGCCAGCAGTTATGCCGGGACAGGAATTAACAATGAGCAGTTCTTC.

This chain links TRBV7-2 with TRBJ1-2; the D gene is possibly TRBD1 (6 bases). V lost 5 bases to trimming and J lost 8 bases, with 15 bases between them. Looked up from germline, CDR1 is SGHTA and CDR2 is FQGNSA. The CDR3 is 13 amino acids. The CDR3 nucleotides read TGTGCCAGCAGCCAAGGGGGGGCTGAGGGCTACACCTTC. The encoded protein is CASSQGGAEGYTF.

This clone was observed a single time. The rearrangement joins TRBV19 to TRBJ2-7, with D perhaps matching TRBD1 (6 bases). V lost 10 bases and J lost 2, with 18 bases in between. In germline, CDR1 is LNHDA, CDR2 SQIVND (reference sequence). This CDR3 is built from 14 residues. CDR3 amino acids: CATTGRRGAYEQYF. In DNA, the CDR3 is TGTGCCACAACAGGGAGAAGAGGGGCCTACGAGCAGTACTTC.

This clone was seen at least ten times. The genes are TRBV7-9 and TRBJ2-1, with 14 bases matching TRBD2. Unmatched junction bases numbered 13, after V lost 6 bases and J lost 6 bases. The CDR3 totals 18 residues. CDR1 is SEHNR, CDR2 FQNEAQ, per germline (reference sequence). Here the CDR3 DNA reads TGTGCCAGCAGGCCCGGGCGACTAGCGGGAGGGCCGGTCAATGAGCAGTTCTTC. Encoded protein: CASRPGRLAGGPVNEQFF.

V gene TRBV7-2 combines with J gene TRBJ1-2; D may be TRBD1 (5 bases). Germline V lookup: CDR1 SGHTA, CDR2 FQGNSA. The CDR3 covers 17 residues. V was clipped by 0 bases and J by 0 bases, with 14 bases between them. The CDR3 protein is CASSLAAGTRANYGYTF. The DNA of the CDR3 is TGTGCCAGCAGCTTAGCGGCAGGGACTCGAGCTAACTATGGCTACACCTTC. The whole variable domain, filled in from reference TRBV7-2 and TRBJ1-2, reads GAGVSQSPSNKVTEKGKDVELRCDPISGHTALYWYRQSLGQGLEFLIYFQGNSAPDKSGLPSDRFSAERTGGSVSTLTIQRTQQEDSAVYLCASSLAAGTRANYGYTFGSGTRLTVV.

This sequence joins TRBV19 and TRBJ1-5; 8 bases are a match to TRBD1. The CDR3 spans 17 residues. J gave up 3 bases and V 4 bases, and 11 bases lay outside the gene matches. Germline lookup yields CDR1 LNHDA and CDR2 SQIVND (reference sequence). For the CDR3, the DNA is TGTGCCAGTAGTAGGGGACAGGCGCAGATTCCCAATCAGCCCCAGCATTTT. Its protein product is CASSRGQAQIPNQPQHF.

The chain has TRBV30 and TRBJ2-5, with a weak D call TRBD2 (6 bases). The ends were cut back, 5 bases at V and 4 bases at J, with 20 bases in the middle. The CDR3 spans 15 residues. Germline CDR1 reads GTSNPN; CDR2 reads SVGIG (reference sequence). CDR3 in DNA: TGTGCCTGGCGTTCCAGGAGGGATGGCGGAGAGACCCAGTACTTC. Protein: CAWRSRRDGGETQYF.

The CDR3 is CASSLGLDNQETQYF. The DNA of the CDR3 is TGCGCCAGCAGCTTGGGACTGGATAACCAAGAGACCCAGTACTTC. This chain connects TRBV5-1 to TRBJ2-5; no definite D call. Germline V CDR1 and CDR2: SGHRS, YFSETQ. The CDR3 contains 15 residues. With 0 bases removed from V and 0 bases from J, the gap between germline ends came to 9 bases.

The chain combines TRBV5-5 with TRBJ1-4, with D possibly being TRBD1 (6 bases). Trimming removed 7 bases from V and 5 bases from J, with 15 bases in between. Germline loops: CDR1 SGHKS, CDR2 YYEKEE (reference sequence). The CDR3 loop spans 14 amino acids. The CDR3 region has the DNA TGTGCCAGCTGTCCCGGGACAATGAATGAAAAACTGTTTTTT. Its protein is CASCPGTMNEKLFF.

The J gene is TRBJ2-1, the V gene TRBV7-8; D possibly corresponds to TRBD2 (6 bases). Between the trimmed V and J ends, which lost 0 bases and 7 bases, there was a span of 13 bases. CDR1 SGHVS and CDR2 FQNEAQ come from the germline V gene. There are 15 residues in the CDR3. Here the CDR3 reads CASSLAGTGSNEQFF. The CDR3, as DNA: TGTGCCAGCAGCTTAGCGGGGACTGGATCTAATGAGCAGTTCTTC.